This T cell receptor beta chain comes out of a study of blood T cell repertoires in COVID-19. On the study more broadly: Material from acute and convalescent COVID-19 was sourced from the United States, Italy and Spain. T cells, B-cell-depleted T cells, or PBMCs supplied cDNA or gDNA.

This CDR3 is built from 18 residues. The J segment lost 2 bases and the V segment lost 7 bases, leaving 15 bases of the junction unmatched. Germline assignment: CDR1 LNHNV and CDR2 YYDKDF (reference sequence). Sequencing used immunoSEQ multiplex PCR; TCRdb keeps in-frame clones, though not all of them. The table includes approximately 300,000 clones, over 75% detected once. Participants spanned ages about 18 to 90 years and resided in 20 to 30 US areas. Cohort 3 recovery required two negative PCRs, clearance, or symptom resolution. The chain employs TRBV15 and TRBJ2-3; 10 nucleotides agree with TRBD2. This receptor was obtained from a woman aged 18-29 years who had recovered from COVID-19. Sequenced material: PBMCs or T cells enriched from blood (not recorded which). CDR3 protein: CATKSGRAVRETTDTQYF. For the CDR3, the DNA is TGTGCCACCAAAAGCGGGAGGGCCGTGAGAGAAACCACAGATACGCAGTATTTT.